Shown below are 21 T cell receptor beta chains from a single sample sequenced in a study of blood T cells in healthy people across ages. Together with a sample-barcoded 5' primer, a J-beta primer mix was included in a second PCR lasting about 7 to 11 cycles. MiXCR, run by TCRdb on the 5' RACE reads, gives a single entry per CDR3 protein. The repertoire holds 800,000 to 1,000,000 distinct CDR3 sequences, with under 50% as singletons. Sequencing was performed on blood. The receptor set was obtained from a man younger than 45 in good health.

V is TRBV6-2 or TRBV6-3 and J is TRBJ2-4; no reliable D call. The germline gives CDR1 MNHEY, CDR2 SVGEGT. This CDR3 region has 15 residues. The V and J ends lost 7 bases and 0 bases respectively, with 13 bases between them. CDR3 sequence: CASTRTGLAKNIQYF. In DNA form, the CDR3 reads TGTGCCAGCACAAGAACCGGGCTAGCCAAAAACATTCAGTACTTC.

J is TRBJ2-7 and V is TRBV3-1; a possible D gene is TRBD1 (6 bases). V was cut by 0 bases and J by 3 bases, with 12 bases left in between. CDR1 is LGHDT and CDR2 is YNNKEL in the germline V gene (reference sequence). The CDR3 extends over 15 amino acids. The DNA for the CDR3 is TGTGCCAGCAGCCAAGATCGGCAGGGGCGCTACGAGCAGTACTTC. This codes for CASSQDRQGRYEQYF.

Notes on this clonotype: A junction boundary mismatches the germline segment, possibly from a read error. V is TRBV7-2 and J is TRBJ2-5; TRBD2 aligns across 8 bases. CDR1 is SGHTA and CDR2 is FQGNSA in the germline V gene. CDR3 length: 18 amino acids. The CDR3 sequence is CANSLALSASGRQNEQYF. CDR3 DNA: TGTGCCAACAGCTTAGCCCTTAGTGCTAGCGGGCGGCAGAATGAGCAGTACTTC.

With regard to this clonotype: Relative to the germline gene, one junction end is altered; a read error may explain this. This chain connects TRBV4-1 to TRBJ1-2, with 7 bases fitting TRBD1. Germline lookup yields CDR1 MGHRA and CDR2 YSYEKL. This CDR3 comprises 16 residues. The CDR3 reads CTSSQDLGTVRDGYTF. The CDR3 DNA sequence: TGCACCAGCAGCCAAGATTTAGGGACAGTACGGGATGGCTACACCTTC.

The chain recombines TRBV29-1 with TRBJ2-5, with 13 bases identical to TRBD2. From germline, CDR1 is SQVTM and CDR2 ANQGSEA. The CDR3 extends over 13 amino acids. V lost 4 bases, J lost 11 bases, and 7 bases stayed unmatched. The CDR3 DNA reads TGCAGCGTTGCTACTAGCGGGGGGGTTGAGCAGTACTTC. It is translated as CSVATSGGVEQYF.

The V gene is TRBV5-5, the J gene TRBJ2-7; tentative D call: TRBD2 (6 bases). The CDR3 runs to 15 residues. Germline CDR1 SGHKS, CDR2 YYEKEE (reference sequence). Trimming took 4 bases from V and 0 from J, leaving 14 bases between them. The CDR3 protein is CASSGGVYSSYEQYF. CDR3 in DNA: TGTGCCAGCAGCGGAGGGGTCTATAGCTCCTACGAGCAGTACTTC.

This clonotype was seen a handful of times. V usage is TRBV25-1 and J usage is TRBJ2-3, with 8 bases identical to TRBD2. Germline CDR1 and CDR2: MGHDK and SYGVNS. The CDR3 covers 13 residues. The junction had 4 bases not matched to a gene; V was cut back by 6 bases and J by 5 bases. CDR3 sequence reads: CASSGGAVDTQYF. CDR3 bases: TGTGCCAGCAGCGGGGGGGCCGTAGATACGCAGTATTTT. The full variable domain, rest sourced from reference TRBV25-1 and TRBJ2-3, is EADIYQTPRYLVIGTGKKITLECSQTMGHDKMYWYQQDPGMELHLIHYSYGVNSTEKGDLSSESTVSRIRTEHFPLTLESARPSHTSQYLCASSGGAVDTQYFGPGTRLTVL.

V usage is TRBV11-2 and J usage is TRBJ2-5, with 7 bases aligning to TRBD1. CDR1 and CDR2 (germline): SGHAT, FQNNGV. This CDR3 has 14 residues. Losses at the gene ends were 6 bases for V and 4 bases for J; bases not matched to a gene: 8. CDR3 protein: CASRELRDRETQYF. The DNA of the CDR3 is TGTGCCAGCAGAGAACTCCGGGACAGAGAGACCCAGTACTTC. The full variable domain, with the rest looked up from reference TRBV11-2 and TRBJ2-5, is EAGVAQSPRYKIIEKRQSVAFWCNPISGHATLYWYQQILGQGPKLLIQFQNNGVVDDSQLPKDRFSAERLKGVDSTLKIQPAKLEDSAVYLCASRELRDRETQYFGPGTRLLVL.

This clonotype was found a few times. The chain carries TRBV5-1 and TRBJ2-1; D is possibly TRBD2 (6 bases). Germline V gene lookup returns CDR1 SGHRS and CDR2 YFSETQ. V lost 0 bases, J lost 5 bases, and 9 bases lay in between. This CDR3 has 14 amino acids. The CDR3 sequence is CASSLAAGNNEQFF. In nucleotides, the CDR3 is TGCGCCAGCAGCTTGGCGGCGGGAAACAATGAGCAGTTCTTC. Together with reference TRBV5-1 and TRBJ2-1, the CDR3 gives the full variable domain: KAGVTQTPRYLIKTRGQQVTLSCSPISGHRSVSWYQQTPGQGLQFLFEYFSETQRNKGNFPGRFSGRQFSNSRSEMNVSTLELGDSALYLCASSLAAGNNEQFFGPGTRLTVL.

This clonotype was observed a handful of times. The chain is built from TRBV20-1 and TRBJ2-7; D not certain. V lost 0 bases, J lost 4 bases, and 1 base lay in between. This CDR3 contains 10 residues. Germline lookup yields CDR1 DFQATT and CDR2 SNEGSKA (reference sequence). CDR3 coding DNA: TGCAGTGCTAGAGAGTACGAGCAGTACTTC. Translated, it gives CSAREYEQYF.

As for this clonotype: An end of the junction does not agree with germline; a read error may underlie this. This sequence joins TRBV20-1 and TRBJ2-3; 11 bases agree with TRBD2. CDR3 length: 16 residues. The germline V gene encodes CDR1 DFQATT and CDR2 SNEGSKA (reference sequence). This chain's CDR3 is CGARPGTSGPTDTQYF. The CDR3 bases are TGCGGTGCTAGACCCGGGACTAGCGGCCCCACAGATACGCAGTATTTT.

The CDR3 DNA follows: TGTGCCAGCAGTGCCAACAGGGGTTATTCCTACAATGAGCAGTTCTTC. Protein: CASSANRGYSYNEQFF. J is TRBJ2-1 and V is TRBV6-1; 7 bases align to TRBD1. This CDR3 is 16 amino acids long. Germline assignment: CDR1 MNHNS and CDR2 SASEGT. J gave up 1 base and V 4 bases, and 7 bases lay outside the gene matches.

This chain connects TRBV2 to TRBJ1-6; D not resolved. The CDR3 totals 14 residues. Trimming left V 6 bases short and J 10 bases short, with 16 bases between. Germline V gene sequence: CDR1 SNHLY, CDR2 FYNNEI. The CDR3 region has the DNA TGTGCCAGCAGCCCCGCGGAGCAGGAGTCACCCCTCCACTTT. It yields the protein CASSPAEQESPLHF.

CDR3 in amino acids: CSDPRCFWLAGTQETQYF. DNA of the CDR3: TGCAGTGACCCGCGGTGTTTTTGGCTAGCGGGGACCCAAGAGACCCAGTACTTC. The chain links TRBV20-1 to TRBJ2-5; TRBD2 matches at 9 bases. Germline V lookup: CDR1 DFQATT, CDR2 SNEGSKA (reference sequence). The CDR3 runs to 18 residues. Trimming cost V 7 bases and J 1 base; bases outside gene matches: 19.

There are a few counts of this clonotype. The rearrangement joins TRBV12-3 or TRBV12-4 to TRBJ2-5, with D possibly matching TRBD1 (6 bases). The CDR3 has 14 residues. The V gene lost 5 bases and the J gene lost 5 bases, with 15 bases spanning the gap. The DNA for the CDR3 is TGTGCCAGCAGTGGGAACAGGGAGAAGGAGACCCAGTACTTC. This translates into CASSGNREKETQYF.

This chain uses TRBV28 with TRBJ1-5; D may be TRBD1 (5 bases). CDR1 MDHEN and CDR2 SYDVKM come from the germline V gene. V gave up 5 bases and J gave up 7 bases, with 15 bases separating them. This CDR3 is built from 14 residues. The CDR3 region is CASSPRGLRQPQHF. In nucleotides, the CDR3 is TGTGCCAGCAGTCCCCGGGGGTTGCGCCAGCCCCAGCATTTT.

Worth noting for this clonotype: A read error may be the cause here, since a much bigger clone is one base away. This chain connects TRBV27 to TRBJ1-1; possibly TRBD1 for D (5 bases). The CDR3 has 14 amino acids. CDR1 and CDR2 from the germline V gene are MNHEY and SMNVEV (reference sequence). Trimming removed 7 bases at V and 10 bases at J, with 22 bases between. CDR3 nucleotide sequence: TGTGCCAGCACCTCAGCGAGGGGTAGAGGAGGAGCTTTCTTT. As protein: CASTSARGRGGAFF.

The chain links TRBV4-1 to TRBJ2-5; D is uncertain. V lost 3 bases and J lost 6, with 8 bases in between. Germline V gives CDR1 MGHRA, CDR2 YSYEKL. The CDR3 is 12 residues long. CDR3 sequence reads: CASSHPRQTQYF. DNA of the CDR3: TGCGCCAGCAGCCATCCCCGACAGACCCAGTACTTC.

This clonotype was counted between two and nine times. The chain uses TRBV4-1 and TRBJ2-5; 8 bases are a match to TRBD1. V lost 1 base and J lost 0; bases outside the gene matches: 4. This CDR3 contains 16 residues. Germline V lookup: CDR1 MGHRA, CDR2 YSYEKL. CDR3 sequence (DNA): TGCGCCAGCAGCCAAGCCGACAGGGGAGACCAAGAGACCCAGTACTTC. It codes for CASSQADRGDQETQYF.

The chain uses TRBV29-1 and TRBJ1-3; D remains unclear. Germline assignment: CDR1 SQVTM and CDR2 ANQGSEA. Between the trimmed V and J ends, which lost 4 bases and 7 bases, there was a span of 14 bases. The CDR3 spans 13 residues. CDR3 nucleotides: TGCAGCGTTGTCCCCCGCCTGAGGAACACCATATATTTT. Amino acid sequence: CSVVPRLRNTIYF. The entire variable domain, with the rest obtained from reference TRBV29-1 and TRBJ1-3, is as follows: SAVISQKPSRDICQRGTSLTIQCQVDSQVTMMFWYRQQPGQSLTLIATANQGSEATYESGFVIDKFPISRPNLTFSTLTVSNMSPEDSSIYLCSVVPRLRNTIYFGEGSWLTVV.

The chain recombines TRBV19 with TRBJ2-3; 14 bases are a match to TRBD2. The CDR3 is 19 amino acids. Germline assignment: CDR1 LNHDA and CDR2 SQIVND (reference sequence). With 1 base clipped from V and 6 bases from J, the junction kept 12 bases outside the gene matches. Here the CDR3 reads CASSIGGPTSGGALDTQYF. CDR3 nucleotides: TGTGCCAGTAGTATAGGGGGGCCGACTAGCGGGGGGGCATTGGATACGCAGTATTTT.